This TCR beta chain appears in the sequencing data of a study of blood T cell repertoires in COVID-19. Study overall: Some COVID-19 samples were acute and others convalescent; all came from the United States, Italy and Spain.

This CDR3 is 14 amino acids long. From germline, CDR1 is SEHNR and CDR2 FQNEAQ (reference sequence). The V and J ends lost 3 bases and 3 bases respectively, with 11 bases between them. As processed by the authors: Estimation of nucleated cell counts was performed using reference gene primer amplification. Generated by immunoSEQ multiplex PCR, the TCRdb table keeps only in-frame clones and is missing some. That table supplies the V and J calls and clone size; D and trimming were determined from the DNA. The sample records fewer than 450,000 clones, around 90% being singletons. Those who participated ranged in age from roughly 18 to 100 years and resided in roughly 26 US areas. Two negative PCRs, clearance, or symptom resolution characterized the recovered Cohort 3 donors.

The chain combines TRBV7-9 with TRBJ1-2, with D tentatively TRBD1 (6 bases). The specimen sequenced was PBMCs or T cells enriched from blood (not recorded which). The receptor's source is a man aged 18 to 30 who had recovered from COVID-19. The CDR3 sequence is CASSLQGIDYGYTF. The CDR3 DNA is TGTGCCAGCAGCTTGCAGGGGATTGACTATGGCTACACCTTC.